A single sample is the source of the 22 T cell receptor beta chains below, sequenced in a study of blood T cells in healthy people across ages. A second PCR of about 6 to 12 cycles used a sample-barcoded 5' primer and a J-beta primer mix. TCRdb reanalysed the 5' RACE reads using MiXCR and keeps one entry per CDR3 protein. Counted here are around 710,000 distinct CDR3 sequences, roughly 47% occurring once; the ten biggest clones make up 20% to 25%. Sequencing used blood. The receptors here all came from a woman aged 55-70 years in good health.

A word on this clonotype: Relative to the germline gene, one junction end is altered; a read error may explain this. The chain has TRBV28 and TRBJ2-5; D call uncertain. Germline V CDR1 and CDR2: MDHEN, SYDVKM. The length of the CDR3 is 11 residues. CDR3 amino acids: CASGLRETQYF. CDR3 bases: TGTGCCAGCGGTTTACGAGAGACCCAGTACTTC.

V is TRBV2 and J is TRBJ2-1, with 9 nucleotides matching TRBD2. The trim removed 8 bases at V and 4 bases at J, leaving 9 bases unmatched. Germline-derived CDR1 and CDR2 are SNHLY and FYNNEI. This CDR3 is 15 amino acids long. The CDR3 nucleotides are TGTGCCAGCGGCCTGAGCGGGGGGAGATACAATGAGCAGTTCTTC. This sequence encodes CASGLSGGRYNEQFF.

This clonotype was detected only a few times. This sequence joins TRBV7-2 and TRBJ2-5; tentative D call: TRBD1 (6 bases). The V end lost 3 bases, the J end lost 1 base, and 9 bases lay between the germline ends. Germline values: CDR1 SGHTA, CDR2 FQGNSA. The CDR3 is made up of 14 amino acids. The CDR3 bases are TGTGCCAGCAGCTTCGGACAGATCCAAGAGACCCAGTACTTC. Encoded protein: CASSFGQIQETQYF.

The chain couples TRBV6-5 to TRBJ1-2, with 9 bases matching TRBD1. The CDR3 spans 14 residues. V trimming: 9 bases; J trimming: 8 bases; junction bases outside the gene matches: 13. Looked up from germline, CDR1 is MNHEY and CDR2 is SVGAGI. CDR3 region: CASSPGTGYAGYTF. The DNA for the CDR3 is TGTGCCAGTTCTCCCGGGACAGGGTACGCCGGCTACACCTTC.

A note on this clonotype: A much more abundant neighbour one base away suggests this may be a read error. The rearrangement joins TRBV5-1 to TRBJ1-1, with D possibly TRBD1 on 5 matching bases. V lost 2 bases and J lost 1, with 18 bases in between. Per germline, CDR1 SGHRS and CDR2 YFSETQ. This CDR3 comprises 17 residues. CDR3 sequence: CASSLEGARVPNTEAFF. The CDR3 DNA follows: TGCGCCAGCAGCTTAGAAGGGGCGAGGGTACCGAACACTGAAGCTTTCTTT.

There are a few counts of this clonotype. J is TRBJ1-6 and V is TRBV9; D is possibly TRBD1 (5 bases). The CDR3 is 15 residues long. V was cut by 3 bases and J by 12 bases, with 19 bases left in between. Germline assignment: CDR1 SGDLS and CDR2 YYNGEE. CDR3: CASSESGTSPGPLHF. For the CDR3, the DNA is TGTGCCAGCAGCGAATCCGGGACTTCTCCCGGACCCCTCCACTTT.

V is TRBV11-2 and J is TRBJ2-5, with TRBD1 as a possible D gene (5 bases). Trimming cost V 1 base and J 4 bases, with 10 bases left between them. The germline CDR1 and CDR2 sequences are SGHAT and FQNNGV. The CDR3 extends over 14 amino acids. The CDR3 spells CASSLVQGSETQYF. In DNA form, the CDR3 reads TGTGCCAGCAGCTTAGTCCAGGGTTCAGAGACCCAGTACTTC.

The sample holds a few counts of this clonotype. V gene TRBV20-1 combines with J gene TRBJ2-7; 8 bases map to TRBD2. V lost 0 bases, J lost 5 bases, and 6 bases stayed unmatched. The CDR3 extends over 14 amino acids. In germline, CDR1 is DFQATT, CDR2 SNEGSKA (reference sequence). In DNA, the CDR3 is TGCAGTGCTAGAGAGGGACTAGAGATCCACGAGCAGTACTTC. Amino acids: CSAREGLEIHEQYF.

The chain links TRBV24-1 to TRBJ2-5, with D possibly matching TRBD1 (6 bases). Looked up from germline, CDR1 is KGHDR and CDR2 is SFDVKD. The CDR3 is made up of 14 amino acids. Trimming removed 4 bases at V and 11 bases at J, with 19 bases between. The DNA of the CDR3 is TGTGCCACCAGTGAAGGGGGTTCCTACAATGAGCAGTACTTC. Protein sequence: CATSEGGSYNEQYF.

This clonotype was seen only a few times. The genes are TRBV6-1 and TRBJ2-5, with 7 nucleotides matching TRBD1. The length of the CDR3 is 16 residues. Germline CDR1 reads MNHNS; CDR2 reads SASEGT. V was pared by 3 bases and J by 7 bases, with 14 bases of the junction left unmatched. CDR3 in amino acids: CASSDLQGSRAGTQYF. As DNA, the CDR3 is TGTGCCAGCAGTGATCTACAGGGGTCCCGGGCCGGGACCCAGTACTTC.

The rearrangement uses TRBV11-2 and TRBJ2-5; tentatively, D is TRBD2 (6 bases). The CDR3 is made up of 14 amino acids. Germline V gene sequence: CDR1 SGHAT, CDR2 FQNNGV. Trimming pared 5 bases from V and 0 bases from J, leaving 10 bases between. The CDR3 coding sequence is TGTGCCAGCAGCCCGGGACTGTACCAAGAGACCCAGTACTTC. The encoded protein is CASSPGLYQETQYF.

This clonotype was seen more than once but under ten times. This sequence joins TRBV7-3 and TRBJ2-3, with D possibly being TRBD1 (6 bases). V lost 5 bases and J lost 6, with 12 bases in between. Per germline, CDR1 SGHTA and CDR2 FQGTGA. The CDR3 loop spans 13 amino acids. The CDR3 region has the DNA TGTGCCAGCAGCACACAGGGAGAGGATACGCAGTATTTT. Translating it yields CASSTQGEDTQYF.

The rearrangement uses TRBV20-1 and TRBJ2-5; no definite D call. The germline V and J ends were trimmed by 2 bases and 4 bases, with 8 bases remaining between them. Germline V lookup: CDR1 DFQATT, CDR2 SNEGSKA (reference sequence). The CDR3 extends over 12 amino acids. The CDR3 DNA is TGCAGTGCTAGACAGGTTCCAGAGACCCAGTACTTC. This sequence encodes CSARQVPETQYF.

The chain couples TRBV4-1 to TRBJ2-5, with TRBD2 as a possible D gene (5 bases). The CDR3 sequence is 16 residues long. In germline, CDR1 is MGHRA, CDR2 YSYEKL. V lost 0 bases and J 5 bases, leaving 16 bases between the germline ends. The CDR3 sequence is CASSQEPGLPRETQYF. For the CDR3, the DNA is TGCGCCAGCAGCCAAGAGCCCGGACTCCCAAGGGAGACCCAGTACTTC.

The V call is TRBV9, the J call TRBJ2-5; the match to TRBD2 covers 7 bases. Per germline, CDR1 SGDLS and CDR2 YYNGEE. The J segment lost 3 bases and the V segment lost 0 bases, leaving 5 bases of the junction unmatched. This CDR3 spans 15 amino acids. The CDR3 DNA sequence: TGTGCCAGCAGCGTAGGAGCGGGGTCAGAAGAGACCCAGTACTTC. Translating gives CASSVGAGSEETQYF. The whole variable domain, filled in from reference TRBV9 and TRBJ2-5, reads DSGVTQTPKHLITATGQRVTLRCSPRSGDLSVYWYQQSLDQGLQFLIQYYNGEERAKGNILERFSAQQFPDLHSELNLSSLELGDSALYFCASSVGAGSEETQYFGPGTRLLVL.

This clonotype has just a few counts. The chain recombines TRBV20-1 with TRBJ1-2; D is perhaps TRBD1 (5 bases). Looked up from germline, CDR1 is DFQATT and CDR2 is SNEGSKA (reference sequence). The germline V and J ends were trimmed by 1 base and 5 bases, with 11 bases remaining between them. The CDR3 contains 13 residues. In nucleotides, the CDR3 is TGCAGTGCTAGAGTAGGGACGTCGTATGGCTACACCTTC. It yields the protein CSARVGTSYGYTF.

The rearrangement uses TRBV27 and TRBJ2-2; D not certain. In germline, CDR1 is MNHEY, CDR2 SMNVEV (reference sequence). V was clipped by 0 bases and J by 0 bases, with 5 bases between them. CDR3 length: 15 residues. The CDR3 is CASSLSFSNTGELFF. CDR3 DNA sequence: TGTGCCAGCAGTTTATCCTTTTCGAACACCGGGGAGCTGTTTTTT.

With respect to this clonotype: A much larger clonotype is one base distant, so this may be a read error. V gene TRBV10-3 combines with J gene TRBJ2-1; possible D gene TRBD1, 6 bases. The CDR3 length is 14 residues. From germline, CDR1 is ENHRY and CDR2 SYGVKD. CDR3 amino acids: CAISAGVRDNERFF. In DNA form, the CDR3 reads TGTGCCATCAGTGCCGGGGTGAGGGACAATGAGCGGTTCTTC.

This sequence joins TRBV7-3 and TRBJ1-3; D might be TRBD1 (6 bases). V dropped 6 bases and J dropped 0 bases, with 9 bases sitting between them. The CDR3 has 14 residues. Germline V gene sequence: CDR1 SGHTA, CDR2 FQGTGA. The CDR3: CASRDSHSGNTIYF. The CDR3 bases are TGTGCCAGCAGGGACAGCCACTCTGGAAACACCATATATTTT.

This clonotype came up once. The J gene is TRBJ1-2, the V gene TRBV25-1, with TRBD1 identical over 7 bases. The CDR3 covers 14 residues. Germline-derived CDR1 and CDR2 are MGHDK and SYGVNS. V lost 3 bases, J lost 5 bases, and 6 bases stayed unmatched. CDR3 amino acids: CASSDLPGQYGYTF. CDR3 sequence (DNA): TGTGCCAGCAGTGATCTCCCGGGACAGTATGGCTACACCTTC.

J is TRBJ1-4 and V is TRBV20-1, with D perhaps matching TRBD1 (6 bases). The CDR3 contains 15 residues. The V end was cut by 3 bases, the J end by 5 bases, with 16 bases between. From germline, CDR1 is DFQATT and CDR2 SNEGSKA (reference sequence). CDR3 region: CSASSGRGRNEKLFF. DNA of the CDR3: TGCAGTGCTAGTTCGGGCAGGGGAAGGAATGAAAAACTGTTTTTT.

In the case of this clonotype: Since a much larger clone is just one base distant, this may be a read error. The J gene is TRBJ2-5, the V gene TRBV5-1, with D uncertain. The CDR3 totals 11 residues. Per the germline V gene, CDR1 is SGHRS and CDR2 is YFSETQ. The DNA for the CDR3 is TGCGCCAGCAGCGACGGAGAGACCCGGTACTTC. Amino acids: CASSDGETRYF. The full variable domain, its missing parts supplied by reference TRBV5-1 and TRBJ2-5, is KAGVTQTPRYLIKTRGQQVTLSCSPISGHRSVSWYQQTPGQGLQFLFEYFSETQRNKGNFPGRFSGRQFSNSRSEMNVSTLELGDSALYLCASSDGETRYFGPGTRLLVL.